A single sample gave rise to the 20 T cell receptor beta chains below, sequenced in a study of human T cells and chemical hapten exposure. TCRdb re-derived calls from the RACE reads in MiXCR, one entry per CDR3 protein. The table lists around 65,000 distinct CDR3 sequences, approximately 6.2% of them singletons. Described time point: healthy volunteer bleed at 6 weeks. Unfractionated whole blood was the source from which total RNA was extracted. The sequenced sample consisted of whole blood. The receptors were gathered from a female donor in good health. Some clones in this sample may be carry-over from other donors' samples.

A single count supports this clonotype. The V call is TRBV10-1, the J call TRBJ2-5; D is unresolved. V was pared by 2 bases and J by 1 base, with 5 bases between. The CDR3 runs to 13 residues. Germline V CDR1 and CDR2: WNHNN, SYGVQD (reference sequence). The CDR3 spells CASSENSQETQYF. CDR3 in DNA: TGCGCCAGCAGTGAGAATAGCCAAGAGACCCAGTACTTC.

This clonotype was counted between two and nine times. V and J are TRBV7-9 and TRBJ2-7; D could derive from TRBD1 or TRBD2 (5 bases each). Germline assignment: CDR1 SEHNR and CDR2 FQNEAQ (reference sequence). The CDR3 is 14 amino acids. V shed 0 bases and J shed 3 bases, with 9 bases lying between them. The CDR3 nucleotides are TGTGCCAGCAGCTTAGCAGGGGACGACTACGAGCAGTACTTC. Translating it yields CASSLAGDDYEQYF.

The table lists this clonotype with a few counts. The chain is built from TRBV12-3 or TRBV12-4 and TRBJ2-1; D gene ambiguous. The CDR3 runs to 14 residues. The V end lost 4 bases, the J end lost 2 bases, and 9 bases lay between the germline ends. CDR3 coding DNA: TGTGCCAGCAGTTCCCTCAGCCCCTACAATGAGCAGTTCTTC. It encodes CASSSLSPYNEQFF.

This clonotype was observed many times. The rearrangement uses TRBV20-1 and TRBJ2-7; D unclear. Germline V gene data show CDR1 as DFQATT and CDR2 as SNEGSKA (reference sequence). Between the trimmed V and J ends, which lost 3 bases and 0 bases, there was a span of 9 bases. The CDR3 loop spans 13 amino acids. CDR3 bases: TGCAGTGCTAGGAGAAAGAGCTCCTACGAGCAGTACTTC. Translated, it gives CSARRKSSYEQYF.

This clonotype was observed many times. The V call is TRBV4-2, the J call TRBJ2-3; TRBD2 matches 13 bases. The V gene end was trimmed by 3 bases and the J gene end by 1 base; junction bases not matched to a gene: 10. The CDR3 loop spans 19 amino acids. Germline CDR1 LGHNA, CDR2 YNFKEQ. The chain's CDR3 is CASSHHLWTSGSGTDTQYF. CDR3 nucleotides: TGTGCCAGCAGCCATCACCTATGGACTAGCGGGAGTGGCACAGATACGCAGTATTTT.

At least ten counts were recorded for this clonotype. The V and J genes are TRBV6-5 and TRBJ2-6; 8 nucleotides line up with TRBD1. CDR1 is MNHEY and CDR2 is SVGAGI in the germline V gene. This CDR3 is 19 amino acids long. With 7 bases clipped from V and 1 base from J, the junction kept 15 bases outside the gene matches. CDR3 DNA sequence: TGTGCCAGCACCCCGTTTGTCTCAGGGGGCATATCTGGGGCCAACGTCCTGACTTTC. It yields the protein CASTPFVSGGISGANVLTF.

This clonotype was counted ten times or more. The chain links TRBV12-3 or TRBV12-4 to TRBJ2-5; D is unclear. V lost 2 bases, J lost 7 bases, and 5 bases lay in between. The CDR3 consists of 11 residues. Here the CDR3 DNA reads TGTGCCAGCAGTTTAAAGGGGACCCAGTACTTC. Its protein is CASSLKGTQYF.

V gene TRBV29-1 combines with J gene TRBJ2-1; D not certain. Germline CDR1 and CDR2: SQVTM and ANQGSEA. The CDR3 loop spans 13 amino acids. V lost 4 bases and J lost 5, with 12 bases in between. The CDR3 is CSVGYQVNNEQFF. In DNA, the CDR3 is TGCAGCGTTGGCTATCAGGTGAACAATGAGCAGTTCTTC.

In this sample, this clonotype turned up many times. CDR3: CASSQERNTIYF. CDR3 bases: TGTGCCAGCAGCCAAGAGAGGAACACCATATATTTT. This sequence joins TRBV3-1 and TRBJ1-3; D is unclear. Germline-derived CDR1 and CDR2 are LGHDT and YNNKEL (reference sequence). The CDR3 runs 12 residues. Trimming took off 0 bases at V and 7 bases at J, with 4 bases between the two ends.

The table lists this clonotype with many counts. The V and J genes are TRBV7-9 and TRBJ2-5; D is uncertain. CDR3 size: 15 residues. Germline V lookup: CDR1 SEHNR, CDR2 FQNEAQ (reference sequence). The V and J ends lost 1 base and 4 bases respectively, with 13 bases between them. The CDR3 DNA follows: TGTGCCAGCAGCTTAGACCCTGCTCCACGAGAGACCCAGTACTTC. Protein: CASSLDPAPRETQYF.

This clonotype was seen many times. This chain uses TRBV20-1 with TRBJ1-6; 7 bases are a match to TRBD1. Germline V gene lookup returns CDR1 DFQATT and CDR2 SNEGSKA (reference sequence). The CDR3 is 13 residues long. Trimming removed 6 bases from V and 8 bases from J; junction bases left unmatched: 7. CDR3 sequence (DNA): TGCAGTGCCAAACAGGGGTTGTATTCACCCCTCCACTTT. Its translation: CSAKQGLYSPLHF.

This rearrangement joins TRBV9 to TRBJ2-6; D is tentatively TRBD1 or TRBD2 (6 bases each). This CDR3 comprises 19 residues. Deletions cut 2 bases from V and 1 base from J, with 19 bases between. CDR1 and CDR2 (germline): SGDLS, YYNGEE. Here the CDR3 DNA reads TGTGCCAGCAGCGTGGCTGACGGACGGAGGGGGTCTGGGGCCAACGTCCTGACTTTC. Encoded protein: CASSVADGRRGSGANVLTF.

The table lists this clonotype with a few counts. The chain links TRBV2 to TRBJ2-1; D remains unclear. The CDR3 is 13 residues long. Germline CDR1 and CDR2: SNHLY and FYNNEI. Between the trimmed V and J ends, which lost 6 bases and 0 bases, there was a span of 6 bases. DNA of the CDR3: TGTGCCAGCAGAGGAAGCTCCTACAATGAGCAGTTCTTC. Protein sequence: CASRGSSYNEQFF.

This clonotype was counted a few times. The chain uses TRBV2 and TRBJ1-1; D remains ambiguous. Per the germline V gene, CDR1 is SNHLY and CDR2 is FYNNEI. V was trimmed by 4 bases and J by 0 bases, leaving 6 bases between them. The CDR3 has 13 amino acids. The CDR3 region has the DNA TGTGCCAGCAGTGTAGACATGAACACTGAAGCTTTCTTT. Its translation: CASSVDMNTEAFF. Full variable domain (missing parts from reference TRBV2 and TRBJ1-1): EPEVTQTPSHQVTQMGQEVILRCVPISNHLYFYWYRQILGQKVEFLVSFYNNEISEKSEIFDDQFSVERPDGSNFTLKIRSTKLEDSAMYFCASSVDMNTEAFFGQGTRLTVV.

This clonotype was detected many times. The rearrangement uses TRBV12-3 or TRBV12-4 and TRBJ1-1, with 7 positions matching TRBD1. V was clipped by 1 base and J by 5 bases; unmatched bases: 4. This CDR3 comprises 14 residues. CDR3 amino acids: CASSLVSGGTEAFF. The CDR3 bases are TGTGCCAGCAGTTTAGTCTCAGGGGGTACTGAAGCTTTCTTT.

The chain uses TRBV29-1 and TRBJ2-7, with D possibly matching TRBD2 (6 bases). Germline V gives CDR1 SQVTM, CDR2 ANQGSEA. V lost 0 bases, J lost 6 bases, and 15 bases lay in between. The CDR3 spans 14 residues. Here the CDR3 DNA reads TGCAGCGTTGAAGATCACGGGGGAAAGCGCGAGCAGTACTTC. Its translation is CSVEDHGGKREQYF.

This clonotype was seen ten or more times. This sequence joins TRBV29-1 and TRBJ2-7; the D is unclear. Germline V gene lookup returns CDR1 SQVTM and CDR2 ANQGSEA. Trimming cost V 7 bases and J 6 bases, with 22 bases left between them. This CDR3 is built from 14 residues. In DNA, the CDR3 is TGCAGCGCCCTGCGGTCTGGACCTCGTCCCGAGCAGTACTTC. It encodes CSALRSGPRPEQYF.

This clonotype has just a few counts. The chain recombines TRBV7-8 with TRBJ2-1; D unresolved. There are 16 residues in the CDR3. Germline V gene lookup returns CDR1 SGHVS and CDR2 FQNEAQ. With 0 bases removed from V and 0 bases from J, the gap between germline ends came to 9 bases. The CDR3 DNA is TGTGCCAGCAGCTTAGCCCTCCTAAGCTCCTACAATGAGCAGTTCTTC. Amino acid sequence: CASSLALLSSYNEQFF. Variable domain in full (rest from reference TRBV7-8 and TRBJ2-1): GAGVSQSPRYKVAKRGQDVALRCDPISGHVSLFWYQQALGQGPEFLTYFQNEAQLDKSGLPSDRFFAERPEGSVSTLKIQRTQQEDSAVYLCASSLALLSSYNEQFFGPGTRLTVL.

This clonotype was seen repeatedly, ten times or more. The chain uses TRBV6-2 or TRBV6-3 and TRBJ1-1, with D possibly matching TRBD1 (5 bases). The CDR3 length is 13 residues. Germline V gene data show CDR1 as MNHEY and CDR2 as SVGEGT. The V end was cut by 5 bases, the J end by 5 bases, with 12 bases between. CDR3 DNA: TGTGCCAGCAGTAAAGGACAAAATACTGAAGCTTTCTTT. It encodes CASSKGQNTEAFF.

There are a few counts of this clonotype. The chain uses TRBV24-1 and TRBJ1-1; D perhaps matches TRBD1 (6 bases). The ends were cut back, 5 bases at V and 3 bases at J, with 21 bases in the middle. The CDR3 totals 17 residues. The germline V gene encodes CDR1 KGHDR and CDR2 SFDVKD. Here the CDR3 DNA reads TGTGCCACCAGTGCCACCTCAGGGCAGGGGCAGGACACTGAAGCTTTCTTT. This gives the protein CATSATSGQGQDTEAFF.